Sequencing of this T cell receptor beta chain was carried out in a study of cytomegalovirus exposure and HLA in healthy donors. As for this clone: Antigen unknown.

Overall study findings and caveats: As confirmed in vitro, a few CMV-associated chains were specific for CMV antigens. There were some public TCRs occurring in many donors, but most TCR sequences were rare. An Asian-associated ancestry cluster reportedly showed fewer N-insertions than the approximately 700-donor mean in a later analysis. CMV serostatus was the only recorded immune exposure for donors.

The PCR ran on 60 Vbeta and 13 Jbeta primers. The data were produced by immunoSEQ multiplex PCR, yet TCRdb's version contains in-frame clones alone and is incomplete. The sample includes about 130,000 clones, more than 75% of them seen just once. This CDR3 spans 15 amino acids. Germline V gene data show CDR1 as SGHRS and CDR2 as YFSETQ. V shed 0 bases, J shed 8 bases, and the junction held 7 bases outside the gene matches. The clonotype originates from a woman aged 55-75 years in good health and CMV-seropositive. Sequenced sample: PBMCs. The gene calls are TRBV5-1 and TRBJ1-2; TRBD1 agrees at 10 bases. The CDR3 reads CASSLGQGARRGYTF. The CDR3 DNA reads TGCGCCAGCAGCTTGGGACAGGGGGCGCGTCGCGGCTACACCTTC.